The clone carrying this T cell receptor (beta chain) came up many times. The antigen is undetermined. These data originate in a study of T cells in Graves' hyperthyroidism and ophthalmopathy. Researchers amplified the TCR beta CDR3 regions from RNA transcripts. A set of HTBI primers served as the primers for a first-round RT-PCR of the TCR CDR3. MiXCR was run by TCRdb on the multiplex PCR reads, yielding one entry per CDR3 protein. Of under 400,000 distinct CDR3 sequences listed, 18% are singletons. PBMCs were derived from around 10 ml fresh peripheral blood. The CDR3 sequence is 14 residues long. Per the germline V gene, CDR1 is SGHTA and CDR2 is FQGNSA. The V end was cut by 5 bases, the J end by 4 bases, with 14 bases between. Findings of the study overall: Model predictions of ophthalmopathy came a median approximately 6 months before onset. In blood, most of the thyroid clonotypes expanded above 0.001 were also present.

V usage is TRBV7-2 and J usage is TRBJ2-5; D not resolved. This clonotype was sampled from a woman aged 40 to 50 with Graves' ophthalmopathy. Sequenced sample: blood. DNA for the CDR3: TGTGCCAGCAGCCCTCCGTCATCCGGAGAGACCCAGTACTTC. It codes for CASSPPSSGETQYF.